Each of the 20 T cell receptor beta chains below was sequenced from the same sample in a study of T-cell memory formation after mild COVID-19. Using its own MiXCR run on the 5' RACE reads, TCRdb lists one record per CDR3 protein. The data show 470,000 or so distinct CDR3 sequences, with 20% seen just once and 7.5% to 10% held by the top ten. Sequencing was done on a sample of PBMCs or a T cell subset sorted from them (not recorded which). The source is an adult woman who had mild COVID-19 (a few samples of this study predate the infection). Cell type and time point are not known.

The chain carries TRBV12-3 or TRBV12-4 and TRBJ1-2, with D possibly TRBD1 on 5 matching bases. The CDR3 contains 13 residues. Trimming took off 3 bases at V and 8 bases at J, with 13 bases between the two ends. CDR3 nucleotides: TGTGCCAGCAGTTTGAGGGGAGCTCGGGGCTACACCTTC. Translated: CASSLRGARGYTF.

This clonotype occurred a few times. The chain links TRBV7-2 to TRBJ2-7, with 9 nucleotides matching TRBD2. With 4 bases clipped from V and 3 bases from J, the junction kept 7 bases outside the gene matches. This CDR3 region has 15 residues. The germline gives CDR1 SGHTA, CDR2 FQGNSA. In nucleotides, the CDR3 is TGTGCCAGCAGCTCAACAGGGACTAGCTACTACGAGCAGTACTTC. Residues: CASSSTGTSYYEQYF.

V gene TRBV3-1 combines with J gene TRBJ2-7, with D possibly being TRBD2 (6 bases). From germline, CDR1 is LGHDT and CDR2 YNNKEL (reference sequence). Trimming removed 4 bases from V and 11 bases from J, with 12 bases in between. The CDR3 extends over 11 amino acids. CDR3 protein: CASSPGVRKYF. DNA of the CDR3: TGTGCCAGCAGCCCGGGGGTCAGAAAGTACTTC.

The chain is built from TRBV24-1 and TRBJ1-1; possibly TRBD1 for D (5 bases). CDR1 is KGHDR and CDR2 is SFDVKD in the germline V gene. The germline V and J ends were trimmed by 9 bases and 5 bases, with 9 bases remaining between them. The CDR3 covers 11 residues. CDR3 sequence (DNA): TGTGCCACCGAGCAGGGAACTGAAGCTTTCTTT. Translating gives CATEQGTEAFF.

The J gene is TRBJ1-6, the V gene TRBV7-2, with a tentative D call TRBD1 (5 bases). This CDR3 is built from 14 residues. Germline V gene data show CDR1 as SGHTA and CDR2 as FQGNSA. The V and J ends lost 1 base and 9 bases respectively, with 10 bases between them. The CDR3 sequence is CASSLEGTLSPLHF. CDR3 bases: TGTGCCAGCAGCTTAGAGGGGACCCTTTCACCCCTCCACTTT.

V usage is TRBV6-5 and J usage is TRBJ2-7; the match to TRBD1 covers 7 bases. Germline CDR1 MNHEY, CDR2 SVGAGI. After removal of 1 base from V and 0 bases from J, the junction contained 9 bases not matched to a gene. The CDR3 runs 17 residues. CDR3 in DNA: TGTGCCAGCAGTTACTTACCGACAGGGACGAGCTCCTACGAGCAGTACTTC. Protein: CASSYLPTGTSSYEQYF.

This clonotype was seen a few times. The chain couples TRBV5-6 to TRBJ1-2; D may be TRBD1 (6 bases). This CDR3 has 12 amino acids. V was cut by 4 bases and J by 8 bases, with 12 bases left in between. In germline, CDR1 is SGHDT, CDR2 YYEEEE. The DNA of the CDR3 is TGTGCCAGCAGCATGACAGGACGCGGCTACACCTTC. Protein: CASSMTGRGYTF.

This clonotype showed up just a few times. The chain has TRBV5-1 and TRBJ2-1, with 8 bases lining up with TRBD2. The length of the CDR3 is 16 residues. The junction had 9 bases not matched to a gene; V was cut back by 0 bases and J by 7 bases. Germline values: CDR1 SGHRS, CDR2 YFSETQ. CDR3 sequence: CASSLVTGGPSNEQFF. The CDR3 DNA follows: TGCGCCAGCAGCTTGGTAACGGGGGGGCCGTCGAATGAGCAGTTCTTC.

Many counts were recorded for this clonotype. The chain links TRBV12-3 or TRBV12-4 to TRBJ2-3, with TRBD2 identical over 9 bases. J gave up 6 bases and V 3 bases, and 7 bases lay outside the gene matches. This CDR3 has 15 amino acids. CDR3 region: CASSFRSGGPDTQYF. The CDR3 nucleotides read TGTGCCAGCAGTTTTAGGAGCGGGGGGCCGGATACGCAGTATTTT.

This clonotype was picked up a small number of times. The rearrangement links TRBV9 to TRBJ2-2; TRBD2 agrees at 13 bases. There are 16 residues in the CDR3. J gave up 4 bases and V 4 bases, and 4 bases lay outside the gene matches. Germline CDR1 is SGDLS and CDR2 is YYNGEE. For the CDR3, the DNA is TGTGCCAGCAGCATACTAGCGGGGGGGCCCACCGGGGAGCTGTTTTTT. Its translation is CASSILAGGPTGELFF.

This clonotype was found a few times. This chain links TRBV11-2 with TRBJ2-6; possible D gene TRBD1, 6 bases. Germline V gives CDR1 SGHAT, CDR2 FQNNGV. The CDR3 is 15 amino acids. Trimming removed 7 bases from V and 4 bases from J, with 14 bases in between. The CDR3 loop reads CASTLVGAGANVLTF. The CDR3 coding sequence is TGTGCCAGCACCCTTGTGGGGGCCGGGGCCAACGTCCTGACTTTC.

This clonotype was seen only a few times. The chain uses TRBV6-5 and TRBJ2-3, with 8 bases identical to TRBD2. The germline V gene encodes CDR1 MNHEY and CDR2 SVGAGI. CDR3 length equals 16 residues. V trimming: 5 bases; J trimming: 0 bases; junction bases outside the gene matches: 7. In nucleotides, the CDR3 is TGTGCCAGCAGTCGACGAGCTAGCGGGAGCACAGATACGCAGTATTTT. Its protein is CASSRRASGSTDTQYF.

The CDR3, as DNA: TGTGCCAGTAGTTCTTCAGGCGGGACAGCCTATGGCTACACCTTC. Its translation: CASSSSGGTAYGYTF. The rearrangement uses TRBV19 and TRBJ1-2, with TRBD1 matching 7 bases. Trimming took 5 bases from V and 4 from J; bases not matched to a gene: 10. This CDR3 spans 15 amino acids. Germline CDR1 and CDR2: LNHDA and SQIVND (reference sequence).

This clonotype was counted only a few times. The chain has TRBV4-1 and TRBJ2-1, with 11 bases identical to TRBD1. The J segment lost 5 bases and the V segment lost 4 bases, leaving 7 bases of the junction unmatched. Germline values: CDR1 MGHRA, CDR2 YSYEKL. This CDR3 is built from 16 residues. Here the CDR3 DNA reads TGCGCCAGCAGCCTTGACCGGGACAGGGGGAACAATGAGCAGTTCTTC. Encoded protein: CASSLDRDRGNNEQFF.

This clonotype has only a few counts. This chain uses TRBV29-1 with TRBJ2-7, with 8 bases matching TRBD2. This CDR3 spans 14 amino acids. The V gene's germline CDR1 is SQVTM and CDR2 ANQGSEA. With V trimmed by 2 bases and J by 1 base, 4 bases remained unmatched. CDR3: CSVESREGSYEQYF. DNA of the CDR3: TGCAGCGTTGAATCCCGGGAGGGTTCCTACGAGCAGTACTTC.

This clonotype was seen ten or more times. The J gene is TRBJ1-4, the V gene TRBV7-2; possible D gene TRBD1, 5 bases. The CDR3 spans 15 residues. V dropped 1 base and J dropped 5 bases, with 11 bases sitting between them. Germline lookup yields CDR1 SGHTA and CDR2 FQGNSA. The CDR3, as DNA: TGTGCCAGCAGCTTAGTGGGGACGGGAAATGAAAAACTGTTTTTT. Translation gives CASSLVGTGNEKLFF.

The chain recombines TRBV19 with TRBJ1-2; no reliable D call. V was trimmed by 8 bases and J by 8 bases, leaving 12 bases between them. CDR3 length: 11 amino acids. CDR1 is LNHDA, CDR2 SQIVND, per germline (reference sequence). The CDR3 loop is CASWTPGGYTF. For the CDR3, the DNA is TGTGCCAGTTGGACGCCCGGCGGCTACACCTTC.

The chain joins TRBV20-1 to TRBJ1-4; 7 bases map to TRBD1. Trimming removed 4 bases from V and 7 bases from J; junction bases left unmatched: 6. The CDR3 length is 13 residues. Germline CDR1 is DFQATT and CDR2 is SNEGSKA (reference sequence). CDR3 protein: CSATQGFSEKLFF. The DNA of the CDR3 is TGCAGTGCTACACAGGGGTTTAGTGAAAAACTGTTTTTT.

Only a few counts were recorded for this clonotype. The gene calls are TRBV7-9 and TRBJ2-5; TRBD2 matches 9 bases. V lost 4 bases and J lost 5; bases outside the gene matches: 14. The V gene's germline CDR1 is SEHNR and CDR2 FQNEAQ (reference sequence). The length of the CDR3 is 17 residues. The CDR3 bases are TGTGCCAGCAGCTACCTTCCGCGGGGGGGTATGAGCGAGACCCAGTACTTC. Its translation: CASSYLPRGGMSETQYF.

Of note for this clonotype: At one end the junction does not follow the germline gene, possibly because of a read error. This rearrangement joins TRBV7-9 to TRBJ2-1; D is possibly TRBD2 (5 bases). From germline, CDR1 is SEHNR and CDR2 FQNEAQ (reference sequence). CDR3 size: 13 residues. The CDR3 DNA reads as TGTGCCAGCAGCTTAACGGGGTACAATGGGCAGTTCTTC. This translates into CASSLTGYNGQFF.